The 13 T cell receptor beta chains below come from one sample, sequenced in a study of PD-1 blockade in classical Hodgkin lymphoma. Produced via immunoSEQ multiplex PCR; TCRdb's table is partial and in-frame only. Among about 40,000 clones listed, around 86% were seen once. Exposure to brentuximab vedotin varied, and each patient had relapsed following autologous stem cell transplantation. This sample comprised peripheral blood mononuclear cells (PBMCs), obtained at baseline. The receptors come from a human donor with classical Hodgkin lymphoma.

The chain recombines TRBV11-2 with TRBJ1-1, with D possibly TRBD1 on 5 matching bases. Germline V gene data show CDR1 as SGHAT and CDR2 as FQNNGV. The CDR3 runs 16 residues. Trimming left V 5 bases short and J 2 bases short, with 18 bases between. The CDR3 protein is CASSVAGTLINTEAFF. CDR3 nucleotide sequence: TGTGCCAGCAGCGTGGCCGGGACCTTAATTAACACTGAAGCTTTCTTT.

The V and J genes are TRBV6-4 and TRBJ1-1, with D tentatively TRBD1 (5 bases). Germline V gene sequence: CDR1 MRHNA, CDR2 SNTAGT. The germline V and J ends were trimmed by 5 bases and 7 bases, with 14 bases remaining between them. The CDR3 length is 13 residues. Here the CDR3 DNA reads TGTGCCAGCAGTAGGTCGTGGGGGGGTGAAGCTTTCTTT. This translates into CASSRSWGGEAFF.

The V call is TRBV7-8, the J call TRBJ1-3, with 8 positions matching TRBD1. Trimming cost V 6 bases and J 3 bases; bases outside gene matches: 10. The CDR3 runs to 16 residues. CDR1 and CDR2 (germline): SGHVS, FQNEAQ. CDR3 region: CASSWTQGGFGNTIYF. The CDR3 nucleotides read TGTGCCAGCAGTTGGACACAGGGGGGGTTTGGAAACACCATATATTTT.

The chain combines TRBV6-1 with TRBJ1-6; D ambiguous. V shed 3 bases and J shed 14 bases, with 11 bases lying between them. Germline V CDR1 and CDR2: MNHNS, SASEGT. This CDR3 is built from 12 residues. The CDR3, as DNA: TGTGCCAGCAGTGACCACAAGAGTTCCCTCCACTTT. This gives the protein CASSDHKSSLHF.

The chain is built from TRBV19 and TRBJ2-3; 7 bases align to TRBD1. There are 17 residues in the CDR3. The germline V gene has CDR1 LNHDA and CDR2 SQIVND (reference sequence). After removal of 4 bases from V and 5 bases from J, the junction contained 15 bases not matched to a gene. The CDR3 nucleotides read TGTGCCAGTAGTAACCTTGGGACAGATTTTTTAAAAGATACGCAGTATTTT. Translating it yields CASSNLGTDFLKDTQYF.

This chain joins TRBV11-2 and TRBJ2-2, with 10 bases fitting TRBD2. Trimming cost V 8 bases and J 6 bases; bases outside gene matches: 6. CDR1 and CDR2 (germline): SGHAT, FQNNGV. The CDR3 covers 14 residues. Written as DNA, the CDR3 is TGTGCCAGCGGATCAGCGGGGGGGCCCGGGGAGCTGTTTTTT. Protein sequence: CASGSAGGPGELFF.

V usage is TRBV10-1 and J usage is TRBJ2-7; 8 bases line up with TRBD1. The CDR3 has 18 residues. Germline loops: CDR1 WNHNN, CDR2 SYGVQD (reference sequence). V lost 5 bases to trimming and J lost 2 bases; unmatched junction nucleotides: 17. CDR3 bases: TGCGCCAGCAGTCATAGACTCTGGACAGGGCAGAAAACCTACGAGCAGTACTTC. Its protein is CASSHRLWTGQKTYEQYF.

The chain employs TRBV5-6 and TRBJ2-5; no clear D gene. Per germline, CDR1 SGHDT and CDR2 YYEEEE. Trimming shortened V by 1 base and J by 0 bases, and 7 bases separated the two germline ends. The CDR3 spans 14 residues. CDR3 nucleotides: TGTGCCAGCAGCTTGATTGGGGACCAAGAGACCCAGTACTTC. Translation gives CASSLIGDQETQYF.

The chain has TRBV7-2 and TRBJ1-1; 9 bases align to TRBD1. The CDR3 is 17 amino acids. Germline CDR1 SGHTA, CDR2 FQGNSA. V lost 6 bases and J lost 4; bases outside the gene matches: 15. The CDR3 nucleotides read TGTGCCAGCAGTGACACCGGGACAGGGTGGGGGAGCACTGAAGCTTTCTTT. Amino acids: CASSDTGTGWGSTEAFF.

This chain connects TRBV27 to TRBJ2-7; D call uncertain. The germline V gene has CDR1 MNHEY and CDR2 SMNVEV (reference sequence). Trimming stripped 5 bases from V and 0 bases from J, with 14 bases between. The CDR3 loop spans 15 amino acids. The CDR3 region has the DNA TGTGCCAGCAGTAGAATTTGGACGGACTCCTACGAGCAGTACTTC. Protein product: CASSRIWTDSYEQYF.

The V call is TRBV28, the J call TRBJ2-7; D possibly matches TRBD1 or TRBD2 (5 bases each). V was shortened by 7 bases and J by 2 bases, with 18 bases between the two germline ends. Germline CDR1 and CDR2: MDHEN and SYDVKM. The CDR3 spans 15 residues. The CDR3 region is CASTLRWDRTYEQYF. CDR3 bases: TGTGCCAGCACCCTAAGGTGGGACCGTACCTACGAGCAGTACTTC. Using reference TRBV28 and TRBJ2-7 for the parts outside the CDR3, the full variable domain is DVKVTQSSRYLVKRTGEKVFLECVQDMDHENMFWYRQDPGLGLRLIYFSYDVKMKEKGDIPEGYSVSREKKERFSLILESASTNQTSMYLCASTLRWDRTYEQYFGPGTRLTVT.

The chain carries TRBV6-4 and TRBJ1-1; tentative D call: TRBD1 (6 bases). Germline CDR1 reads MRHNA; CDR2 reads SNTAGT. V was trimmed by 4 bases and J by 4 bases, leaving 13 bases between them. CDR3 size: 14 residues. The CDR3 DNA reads TGTGCCAGCAGTGCCGGGGGACAACCCACTGAAGCTTTCTTT. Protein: CASSAGGQPTEAFF.

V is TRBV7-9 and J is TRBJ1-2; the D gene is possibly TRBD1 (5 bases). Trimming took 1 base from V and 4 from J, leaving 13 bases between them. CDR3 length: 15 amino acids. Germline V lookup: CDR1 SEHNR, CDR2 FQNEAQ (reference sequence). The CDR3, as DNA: TGTGCCAGCAGCTTAGGAGACAGCGACGTCTATGGCTACACCTTC. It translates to CASSLGDSDVYGYTF. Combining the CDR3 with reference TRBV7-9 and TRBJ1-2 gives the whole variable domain DTGVSQNPRHKITKRGQNVTFRCDPISEHNRLYWYRQTLGQGPEFLTYFQNEAQLEKSRLLSDRFSAERPKGSFSTLEIQRTEQGDSAMYLCASSLGDSDVYGYTFGSGTRLTVV.